The sequence of this T cell receptor beta chain was determined in a study of blood T cell repertoires in COVID-19. CDR1 and CDR2 from the germline V gene are MNHNY and SVGAGI (reference sequence). Trimming removed 4 bases from V and 3 bases from J; junction bases left unmatched: 8. The CDR3 totals 15 residues. Produced via immunoSEQ multiplex PCR; TCRdb's table is partial and in-frame only. The profile covers around 310,000 clones, with around 92% appearing a single time and about a tenth taken by the ten largest. Participant-reported clinical history was the basis for cohort assignment. Either two negative PCRs, clearance, or symptom resolution qualified Cohort 3 donors as recovered.

The receptor comes from a woman aged 30 to 39 who had recovered from COVID-19. Source material: PBMCs or T cells enriched from blood (not recorded which). This rearrangement joins TRBV6-6 to TRBJ2-7, with 8 bases aligning to TRBD1. The CDR3 DNA sequence: TGTGCCAGCAGTTCCCGGGACAGGACTCTCTACGAGCAGTACTTC. The encoded protein is CASSSRDRTLYEQYF.